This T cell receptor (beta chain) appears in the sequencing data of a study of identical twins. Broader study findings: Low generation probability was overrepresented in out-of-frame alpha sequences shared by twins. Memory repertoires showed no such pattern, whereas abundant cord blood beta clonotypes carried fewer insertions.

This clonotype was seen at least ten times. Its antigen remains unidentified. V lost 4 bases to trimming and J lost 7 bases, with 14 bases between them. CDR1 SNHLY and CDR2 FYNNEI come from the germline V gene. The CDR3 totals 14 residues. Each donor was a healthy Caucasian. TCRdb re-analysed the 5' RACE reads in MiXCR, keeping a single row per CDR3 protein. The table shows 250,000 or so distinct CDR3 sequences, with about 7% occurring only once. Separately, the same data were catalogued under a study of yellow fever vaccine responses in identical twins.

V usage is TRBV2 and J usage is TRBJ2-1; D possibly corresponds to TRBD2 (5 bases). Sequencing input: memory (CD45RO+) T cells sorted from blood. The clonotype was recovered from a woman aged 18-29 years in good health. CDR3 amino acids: CASSAEGLGNEQFF. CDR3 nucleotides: TGTGCCAGCAGTGCAGAGGGTTTGGGAAATGAGCAGTTCTTC.